The present TCR beta chain was sequenced within a study of molecular identifiers for immune sequencing clone quantification. About the research overall: Sequencing covered four of five parts into which replicate RNA from about 21,000 or 97,000 naive CD8 cells was split.

The V end lost 0 bases, the J end lost 8 bases, and 10 bases lay between the germline ends. Germline loops: CDR1 MGHDK, CDR2 SYGVNS. This CDR3 has 13 amino acids. Of note for this clonotype: Its antigen is undetermined. No conserved phenylalanine or tryptophan is present at the end of the CDR3, so a read error is the likely explanation.

In TCRdb, the PCR reads were re-called with MiXCR into one record per CDR3 protein. The sample carries approximately 590,000 distinct CDR3 sequences, 25% recorded once. The study's findings and limits: Highly expanded clone sizes could be underestimated by identical TCR molecules sharing a barcode.

This TCR derives from a human donor in good health. Some libraries in this study had Jurkat cell RNA spiked in. Source material: naive CD8+ T cells from blood, with Jurkat cell RNA spiked in. The subset is: FACS-sorted CD8+CD4-CCR7+CD45RA+ naive T cells. The chain links TRBV25-1 to TRBJ1-1; no reliable D call. The DNA for the CDR3 is TGTGCCAGCAGTGAATATGATGCGGTGGAAGCTTTCTCT. This gives the protein CASSEYDAVEAFS.